Reported below is one T cell receptor beta chain. The antigen it binds to is not known. No much larger clone is present one base from it, and per-base qualities are unavailable. The library was prepared using 5' RACE. Instrument on record: Illumina HiSeq 2000. Template switching introduced a universal primer binding site; the final cDNA contained a unique molecular identifier, enabling accurate counting of TCR cDNA molecules. First-strand cDNA for TCR alpha and beta chains was synthesized from specific primers in the conserved constant-segment region. To control for contamination, every cDNA library was double barcoded, receiving both a SMART-Mk sample barcode and Illumina barcodes. TruSeq adapter sequences, together with Illumina sample barcodes, were added in two successive PCR steps. Sequencing of the TCR alpha and beta cDNA libraries was done on the Illumina HiSeq platform using custom primers. In the authors' own workflow: Unique molecular identifiers were extracted from raw reads with MiGEC, and CDR3 positions were determined with MiXCR. For each individual, recombination models were inferred using an EM algorithm with the repgenHMM and IGoR tools. The analysis of shared clonotypes was done with the tcR package in R, with sharing normalized by the product of cloneset sizes. To study raw recombination free of thymic and clonal selection effects, out-of-frame nonproductive sequences were analyzed. In-frame beta chains were kept once TCRdb had trimmed the public reads at Q25 with fastp and called clones with MiXCR. Each CDR3 protein gets just one entry, which takes the most common genes and DNA from the rows behind it. The authors' filters were not applied to this entry. Recorded for this sample are some 900,000 distinct CDR3 sequences; 9% to 15% of them occurred a single time. The biggest ten clones account for roughly 1.5% of the sample.

Every donor was a healthy Caucasian. Three pairs of female monozygotic twins, all aged 18 to 29 years, were included in the twin cohort. RNA for TCR libraries was isolated from peripheral blood mononuclear cells. In the germline V gene, CDR1 corresponds to MDHEN and CDR2 to SYDVKM. Reading from cysteine to phenylalanine, the CDR3 counts 17 amino acids. The retained sequence is limited to the CDR3, 51 bases, with the frame set at the first base. V drops 5 bases and J drops 0 bases, leaving 16 bases in between. These data are taken from a study of identical twins (TCRdb year 2016). For the wider study: To test whether fetal clonotypes persist, the study used deep sequencing on TCR alpha and beta repertoires from monozygotic twins, unrelated adults of various ages, and cord blood. Replicate twin experiments were performed at different times using different library preparation protocols to rule out contamination.

General conclusions and limits of the study: Fewer insertions were carried by abundant cord blood beta clonotypes; a weaker similar trend was observed in young adult naive repertoires, while no such trend was observed in memory repertoires. Compared with coincidental sharing between unrelated individuals, an excess of low generation-probability sequences was observed among out-of-frame TCR alpha sequences shared between twins. Zero-insertion analyses could be partly confounded by invariant T cells such as MAIT and iNKT, although diverse VJ usage argued against such confounding for most clonotypes. Because the same donors could not be followed over many years, the conclusions relied on cross-sectional statistical analysis. In monozygotic twins, recombination models systematically underestimated out-of-frame TCR alpha sharing, but the models matched the sharing seen between unrelated individuals. A weaker excess of twin sharing was found in beta out-of-frame sequences because the signal-to-noise ratio was lowered by fewer shared sequences.

Separately, the same data were catalogued under a study of yellow fever vaccine responses in identical twins. Taken from the second paper: The authors reported that the T cell response to vaccination in identical twins appeared partly convergent and partly personalized. The study precisely tracked vaccine-responding T cell clones in identical twins.

Recombination joined TRBV28 with TRBJ2-2; confidence is insufficient to name the D gene. The receptor was derived from a woman between 18 and 29 years old in good health. The sequenced sample consisted of PBMCs. For the CDR3, the sequence is CASSPGILSANTGELFF. In nucleotides, the sequence is TGTGCCAGCAGTCCGGGCATATTGTCAGCGAACACCGGGGAGCTGTTTTTT.